These T cell receptor beta chains were read from a single sample in a study of OX40 agonist ivuxolimab in advanced cancers. Clones were sequenced by immunoSEQ multiplex PCR, and TCRdb holds only the in-frame ones, with some missing. The sample has roughly 99,000 clones, around 93% seen once. Material: CD4+ or CD8+ T cells sorted from blood, obtained in a trial of the OX40 agonist ivuxolimab. The origin of the receptors is an adult with an advanced solid tumor such as melanoma, head and neck, liver or kidney cancer. Each CDR3 is given with its conserved first and last residue. D genes are given only for firm matches. Clone size is given for some rows only: seen once, a few or many times, or a class if the clone is expanded.

CDR3nt: TGTGCCAGCATCCTAGGGAGCGGGAGGGCCGAAGCGTATGAGCAGTTCTTC; CDR3aa: CASILGSGRAEAYEQFF; v_gene: TRBV28; abundance: once; j_gene: TRBJ2-1; d_gene: TRBD2
CDR3nt: TGTGCCATCAGTCCCCAAGCTGGTAGCTCCTACGAGCAGTACTTC; CDR3aa: CAISPQAGSSYEQYF; v_gene: TRBV10-3; abundance: -; j_gene: TRBJ2-7; d_gene: -
CDR3nt: TGTGCCAGCAACCCCGGGGTGGGTGAGCAGTACTTC; CDR3aa: CASNPGVGEQYF; v_gene: TRBV7-8; abundance: -; j_gene: TRBJ2-7; d_gene: -
CDR3nt: TGTGCCAGTACTCGATCAGCGGGCCCCTCCTACGAGCAGTACTTC; CDR3aa: CASTRSAGPSYEQYF; v_gene: TRBV19; abundance: -; j_gene: TRBJ2-7; d_gene: -
CDR3nt: TGTGCCAGCAGCCGGAGGTTAAGAGGACGTAACACTGAAGCTTTCTTT; CDR3aa: CASSRRLRGRNTEAFF; v_gene: TRBV5-4; abundance: -; j_gene: TRBJ1-1; d_gene: -
CDR3nt: TGTGCCAGCAGCTTCGATGGACAAGCCTATGGACAGCAGTACTTC; CDR3aa: CASSFDGQAYGQQYF; v_gene: TRBV7-3; abundance: -; j_gene: TRBJ2-7; d_gene: -
CDR3nt: TGTGCCAGCAGCCAAGCCGCTGGGAGGGATGAAGCTTTCTTT; CDR3aa: CASSQAAGRDEAFF; v_gene: TRBV4-2; abundance: few; j_gene: TRBJ1-1; d_gene: -
CDR3nt: TGCGCCAGCGGACCAACAGGGGATCCCAGCACTGAAGCTTTCTTT; CDR3aa: CASGPTGDPSTEAFF; v_gene: TRBV5-1; abundance: -; j_gene: TRBJ1-1; d_gene: TRBD1
CDR3nt: TGTGCCAGCAGCTTAGAGGGTACGCAGTATTTT; CDR3aa: CASSLEGTQYF; v_gene: TRBV11-2; abundance: -; j_gene: TRBJ2-3; d_gene: -
CDR3nt: TGCAGCGTTGAAGGCGACAGGGCCCACTCTGGAAACACCATATATTTT; CDR3aa: CSVEGDRAHSGNTIYF; v_gene: TRBV29-1; abundance: -; j_gene: TRBJ1-3; d_gene: TRBD1
CDR3nt: TGTGCCAGCAGCCCACAGGTTCAAGAGACCCAGTACTTC; CDR3aa: CASSPQVQETQYF; v_gene: TRBV7-9; abundance: -; j_gene: TRBJ2-5; d_gene: -
CDR3nt: TGTGCCAGCTCACCCGGGGACAATCAGCCCCAGCATTTT; CDR3aa: CASSPGDNQPQHF; v_gene: TRBV18; abundance: -; j_gene: TRBJ1-5; d_gene: -
CDR3nt: TGTGCCAGCAGTGAATCGACAGGTATCACAGATACGCAGTATTTT; CDR3aa: CASSESTGITDTQYF; v_gene: TRBV25-1; abundance: once; j_gene: TRBJ2-3; d_gene: -
CDR3nt: TGTGCCAGTATCAATAGGGCAGGAAGAAGCAATCAGCCCCAGCATTTT; CDR3aa: CASINRAGRSNQPQHF; v_gene: TRBV19; abundance: -; j_gene: TRBJ1-5; d_gene: -
CDR3nt: TGTGCCAGCAGCTTGCACCGGGACCTACGGGAGTTCTCTGGAAACACCATATATTTT; CDR3aa: CASSLHRDLREFSGNTIYF; v_gene: TRBV7-9; abundance: once; j_gene: TRBJ1-3; d_gene: -
CDR3nt: TGTGCCAGCAGCCCCTGGGAGGGAGAAGCTTTCTTT; CDR3aa: CASSPWEGEAFF; v_gene: TRBV5-4; abundance: -; j_gene: TRBJ1-1; d_gene: -
CDR3nt: TGTGCCAGCAGCTTAGAATCCTCGCGACGAGGAACCCGTCAGTACTTC; CDR3aa: CASSLESSRRGTRQYF; v_gene: TRBV11-3; abundance: once; j_gene: TRBJ2-4; d_gene: -
CDR3nt: TGCGCCAGCAGTCCCCGTGGGGACGGGGAGCTGTTTTTT; CDR3aa: CASSPRGDGELFF; v_gene: TRBV10-2; abundance: -; j_gene: TRBJ2-2; d_gene: -
CDR3nt: TGTGCCAGTAGTCCAGCGGCAGGGCACTCGGGAGGCAATCAGCCCCAGCATTTT; CDR3aa: CASSPAAGHSGGNQPQHF; v_gene: TRBV19; abundance: -; j_gene: TRBJ1-5; d_gene: -
CDR3nt: TGTGCCAGCAGCTTAGAGGGGGGCTATGGCTACACCTTC; CDR3aa: CASSLEGGYGYTF; v_gene: TRBV7-8; abundance: few; j_gene: TRBJ1-2; d_gene: -
CDR3nt: TGTGCCAGCAGTTACCACCTGAAGGATTCATACGGCTACACCTTC; CDR3aa: CASSYHLKDSYGYTF; v_gene: TRBV6-5; abundance: -; j_gene: TRBJ1-2; d_gene: -
CDR3nt: TGTGCCAGCAGTCTTACCGACAGGGGAAAGGTTTTT; CDR3aa: CASSLTDRGKVF; v_gene: TRBV28; abundance: -; j_gene: TRBJ1-4; d_gene: TRBD1
CDR3nt: TGTGCCAGCAGCGATTGGATTTCCTGGATAGCGGGAGTGTCCAGAGAGCAGTTCTTC; CDR3aa: CASSDWISWIAGVSREQFF; v_gene: TRBV2; abundance: -; j_gene: TRBJ2-1; d_gene: TRBD2
CDR3nt: TGTGCCAGCAGTCTCGATTACGAGCAGTACTTC; CDR3aa: CASSLDYEQYF; v_gene: TRBV6-5; abundance: -; j_gene: TRBJ2-7; d_gene: -
CDR3nt: TGTGCCAGCAGCCAAGATGGTGGTCCCTACAATGAGCAGTTCTTC; CDR3aa: CASSQDGGPYNEQFF; v_gene: TRBV4-2; abundance: -; j_gene: TRBJ2-1; d_gene: -
CDR3nt: TGCAGCGCCCGACGGGACAGGGGAAGTACTGAAGCTTTCTTT; CDR3aa: CSARRDRGSTEAFF; v_gene: TRBV29-1; abundance: -; j_gene: TRBJ1-1; d_gene: TRBD1
CDR3nt: TGTGCCAGCAGCTTAGTAGGAGGGGGGGAGACCCAGTACTTC; CDR3aa: CASSLVGGGETQYF; v_gene: TRBV7-9; abundance: -; j_gene: TRBJ2-5; d_gene: -
CDR3nt: TGTGCCAGCAGCGTGGCGGCAGGGTACTATGGCTACACCTTC; CDR3aa: CASSVAAGYYGYTF; v_gene: TRBV9; abundance: few; j_gene: TRBJ1-2; d_gene: -
CDR3nt: TGTGCTAGCAGCCACCCGACTAGCGGGATATACGAGCAGTACTTC; CDR3aa: CASSHPTSGIYEQYF; v_gene: TRBV7-7; abundance: -; j_gene: TRBJ2-7; d_gene: TRBD2
CDR3nt: TGTGCCAGTAGTACCCCAGGAAGGGCATTGCCACAGCCCCAGCATTTT; CDR3aa: CASSTPGRALPQPQHF; v_gene: TRBV19; abundance: -; j_gene: TRBJ1-5; d_gene: -
CDR3nt: TGTGCCAGCAGTGACAGGGGGGCGAGCTCCTACGAGCAGTACTTC; CDR3aa: CASSDRGASSYEQYF; v_gene: TRBV6-1; abundance: -; j_gene: TRBJ2-7; d_gene: -
CDR3nt: TGTGCCAGCAGTGAACCAGGGACGAGAGGAAACACCATATATTTT; CDR3aa: CASSEPGTRGNTIYF; v_gene: TRBV25-1; abundance: -; j_gene: TRBJ1-3; d_gene: -
CDR3nt: TGTGCCAGCAGTCAGTACGGGCGTTGGACTGAAGCTTTCTTT; CDR3aa: CASSQYGRWTEAFF; v_gene: TRBV25-1; abundance: -; j_gene: TRBJ1-1; d_gene: -
CDR3nt: TGTGCCAGCAGTCCACAGGGGGTTTTTAACTATGGCTACACCTTC; CDR3aa: CASSPQGVFNYGYTF; v_gene: TRBV7-2; abundance: -; j_gene: TRBJ1-2; d_gene: TRBD1
CDR3nt: TGCGCCAGCAGCTTGGGCGGGACGGGGGGCTACGAGCAGTACTTC; CDR3aa: CASSLGGTGGYEQYF; v_gene: TRBV5-1; abundance: few; j_gene: TRBJ2-7; d_gene: TRBD2
CDR3nt: TGTGCCAGCAGCCCCTTTAGCCCGGGAGCGGGAGATACGCAGTATTTT; CDR3aa: CASSPFSPGAGDTQYF; v_gene: TRBV14; abundance: -; j_gene: TRBJ2-3; d_gene: -
CDR3nt: TGCGCCAGCAGCCCAGGGGGAATGAACACTGAAGCTTTCTTT; CDR3aa: CASSPGGMNTEAFF; v_gene: TRBV5-1; abundance: -; j_gene: TRBJ1-1; d_gene: TRBD1
CDR3nt: TGTGCCAGCACCTCGAAACGGACCTCTAAGCTCACAGATACGCAGTATTTT; CDR3aa: CASTSKRTSKLTDTQYF; v_gene: TRBV27; abundance: -; j_gene: TRBJ2-3; d_gene: -
CDR3nt: TGTGCCAGTAGTTCTGGGACTAGCGGGAGTTTTGAGCAGTTCTTC; CDR3aa: CASSSGTSGSFEQFF; v_gene: TRBV19; abundance: once; j_gene: TRBJ2-1; d_gene: TRBD2
CDR3nt: TGCGCCAGCAGGGTAACAGGAAAGAATTCACCCCTCCACTTT; CDR3aa: CASRVTGKNSPLHF; v_gene: TRBV10-2; abundance: -; j_gene: TRBJ1-6; d_gene: -
CDR3nt: TGTGCCAGCAGTTTACCTATTCAAGAGCAGTACTTC; CDR3aa: CASSLPIQEQYF; v_gene: TRBV28; abundance: -; j_gene: TRBJ2-7; d_gene: -
CDR3nt: TGTGCCAGCAGCTTAATAGGGACTACCTCCTACAATGAGCAGTTCTTC; CDR3aa: CASSLIGTTSYNEQFF; v_gene: TRBV11-2; abundance: -; j_gene: TRBJ2-1; d_gene: TRBD2
CDR3nt: TGTGCCTGCGAGGTCAGGCGGGCCCCAATGGAGCAGTACTTC; CDR3aa: CACEVRRAPMEQYF; v_gene: TRBV2; abundance: -; j_gene: TRBJ2-7; d_gene: -
CDR3nt: TGTGCCAGTAGTATAGGGACAGGGGGCTACTATGAGCAGTTCTTC; CDR3aa: CASSIGTGGYYEQFF; v_gene: TRBV19; abundance: -; j_gene: TRBJ2-1; d_gene: TRBD1
CDR3nt: TGCGCCAGCAGAGCAGGGGTTGAAAGCTCTGGAAACACCATATATTTT; CDR3aa: CASRAGVESSGNTIYF; v_gene: TRBV5-1; abundance: -; j_gene: TRBJ1-3; d_gene: -
CDR3nt: TGTGCCAGCAGGCCCGGACAGGGAGACTCCTACGAGCAGTACTTC; CDR3aa: CASRPGQGDSYEQYF; v_gene: TRBV6-6; abundance: once; j_gene: TRBJ2-7; d_gene: TRBD1
CDR3nt: TGTGCCAGCAGCTCCTCCAGCGGGCGGGGGACAGATACGCAGTATTTT; CDR3aa: CASSSSSGRGTDTQYF; v_gene: TRBV7-9; abundance: -; j_gene: TRBJ2-3; d_gene: TRBD2
CDR3nt: TGTGCCAGCAGTTTATCGGGGGGCCAAGAGCCCCAGCATTTT; CDR3aa: CASSLSGGQEPQHF; v_gene: TRBV27; abundance: -; j_gene: TRBJ1-5; d_gene: -